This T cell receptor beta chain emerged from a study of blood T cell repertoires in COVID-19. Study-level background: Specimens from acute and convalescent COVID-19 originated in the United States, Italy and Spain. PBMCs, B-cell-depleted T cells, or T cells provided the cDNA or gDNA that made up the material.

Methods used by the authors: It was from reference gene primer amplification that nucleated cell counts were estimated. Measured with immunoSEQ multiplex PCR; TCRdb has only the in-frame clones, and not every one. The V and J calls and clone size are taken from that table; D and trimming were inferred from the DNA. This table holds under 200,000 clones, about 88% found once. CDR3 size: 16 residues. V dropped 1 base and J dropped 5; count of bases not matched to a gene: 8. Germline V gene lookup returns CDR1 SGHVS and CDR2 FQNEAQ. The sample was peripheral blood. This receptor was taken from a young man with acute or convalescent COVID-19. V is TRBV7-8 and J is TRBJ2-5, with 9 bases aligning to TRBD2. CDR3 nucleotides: TGTGCCAGCAGCTTAGTTGGGACTAGCCAGACTGAGACCCAGTACTTC. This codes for CASSLVGTSQTETQYF.